This is a list of T cell receptor beta chains from one sample in a study of Graves' ophthalmopathy and Graves' hyperthyroidism. TCRdb re-analysed the multiplex PCR reads in MiXCR, keeping a single row per CDR3 protein. Seen here are about 660,000 distinct CDR3 sequences, about 41% observed once, and the top ten hold around 3.3%. Material for sequencing was peripheral blood. The receptors were gathered from an adult man with Graves' ophthalmopathy. Both conserved end residues are part of each CDR3. Fields, in order: clone size, D gene, V gene, CDR3 length, J gene, CDR3 protein, CDR3 DNA. D genes are given only for firm matches. Clone size is given for some rows only: seen once, a few or many times, or a class if the clone is expanded.

clone size: many
D gene: NA
V gene: TRBV7-2
CDR3 length: 14
J gene: TRBJ1-1
CDR3 protein: CASSLGLMNTEAFF
CDR3 DNA: TGTGCCAGCAGCTTAGGGCTGATGAACACTGAAGCTTTCTTT

clone size: many
D gene: TRBD1
V gene: TRBV15
CDR3 length: 16
J gene: TRBJ1-5
CDR3 protein: CATSRGAGGSNQPQHF
CDR3 DNA: TGTGCCACCAGCAGAGGAGCAGGGGGTAGCAATCAGCCCCAGCATTTT

clone size: few
D gene: TRBD2
V gene: TRBV13
CDR3 length: 16
J gene: TRBJ2-7
CDR3 protein: CASAKRGGVFSYEQYF
CDR3 DNA: TGTGCCAGCGCCAAGCGGGGGGGCGTCTTTTCCTACGAGCAGTACTTC

clone size: many
D gene: NA
V gene: TRBV19
CDR3 length: 12
J gene: TRBJ2-7
CDR3 protein: CASSIPGLEQYF
CDR3 DNA: TGTGCCAGTAGTATACCGGGGCTCGAGCAGTACTTC

clone size: NA
D gene: TRBD2
V gene: TRBV7-3
CDR3 length: 16
J gene: TRBJ2-7
CDR3 protein: CASSLSGTSALYEQYF
CDR3 DNA: TGCGCCAGCAGCCTATCCGGGACTAGCGCCCTCTACGAGCAGTACTTC

clone size: few
D gene: NA
V gene: TRBV7-3
CDR3 length: 14
J gene: TRBJ2-7
CDR3 protein: CASSLGGGVDEQYF
CDR3 DNA: TGTGCCAGCAGCTTGGGGGGCGGGGTGGACGAGCAGTACTTC

clone size: NA
D gene: NA
V gene: TRBV27
CDR3 length: 14
J gene: TRBJ1-5
CDR3 protein: CAGSLTGNNQPQHF
CDR3 DNA: TGTGCCGGCAGTTTAACAGGGAACAATCAGCCCCAGCATTTT

clone size: many
D gene: NA
V gene: TRBV20-1
CDR3 length: 12
J gene: TRBJ2-7
CDR3 protein: CSASGDNYEQYF
CDR3 DNA: TGCAGTGCTAGCGGGGACAACTACGAGCAGTACTTC

clone size: NA
D gene: NA
V gene: TRBV7-3
CDR3 length: 18
J gene: TRBJ1-3
CDR3 protein: CASSWTGGGWDSGNTIYF
CDR3 DNA: TGTGCCAGCAGCTGGACGGGGGGGGGGTGGGACTCTGGAAACACCATATATTTT

clone size: many
D gene: TRBD1
V gene: TRBV7-9
CDR3 length: 14
J gene: TRBJ1-3
CDR3 protein: CASTGTGAGNTIYF
CDR3 DNA: TGTGCCAGCACCGGGACAGGGGCTGGAAACACCATATATTTT

clone size: NA
D gene: NA
V gene: TRBV25-1
CDR3 length: 13
J gene: TRBJ2-7
CDR3 protein: CASRVPPLVEQYF
CDR3 DNA: TGTGCCAGCAGGGTCCCCCCGCTGGTCGAGCAGTACTTC

clone size: many
D gene: NA
V gene: TRBV15
CDR3 length: 14
J gene: TRBJ1-5
CDR3 protein: CATRQGISNQPQHF
CDR3 DNA: TGTGCCACCAGACAGGGTATTAGCAATCAGCCCCAGCATTTT

clone size: many
D gene: TRBD2
V gene: TRBV7-2
CDR3 length: 15
J gene: TRBJ2-7
CDR3 protein: CASSSNPGLTHEQYF
CDR3 DNA: TGTGCCAGCAGCTCAAATCCGGGACTAACCCACGAGCAGTACTTC

clone size: NA
D gene: NA
V gene: TRBV25-1
CDR3 length: 12
J gene: TRBJ1-2
CDR3 protein: CARDDSYYGYTF
CDR3 DNA: TGTGCTAGAGATGACAGCTACTATGGCTACACCTTC

clone size: once
D gene: NA
V gene: TRBV5-6
CDR3 length: 14
J gene: TRBJ2-7
CDR3 protein: CASSSGPGGDEQYF
CDR3 DNA: TGTGCCAGCAGCTCTGGGCCGGGGGGCGACGAGCAGTACTTC

clone size: many
D gene: TRBD1
V gene: TRBV2
CDR3 length: 15
J gene: TRBJ2-7
CDR3 protein: CASSATGTGDYEQYF
CDR3 DNA: TGTGCCAGCAGTGCTACCGGGACAGGGGACTACGAGCAGTACTTC

clone size: few
D gene: NA
V gene: TRBV6-1
CDR3 length: 16
J gene: TRBJ1-3
CDR3 protein: CASSDNPLISGNTIYF
CDR3 DNA: TGTGCCAGCAGTGATAATCCCCTGATCTCTGGAAACACCATATATTTT

clone size: few
D gene: TRBD1
V gene: TRBV10-1
CDR3 length: 13
J gene: TRBJ2-7
CDR3 protein: CARRQGPGGEQYF
CDR3 DNA: TGCGCCAGAAGACAGGGCCCGGGTGGGGAGCAGTACTTC

clone size: NA
D gene: TRBD1
V gene: TRBV7-9
CDR3 length: 15
J gene: TRBJ1-3
CDR3 protein: CASSQVDRDGNTIYF
CDR3 DNA: TGCGCCAGCAGCCAAGTGGACAGGGATGGAAACACCATATATTTT

clone size: few
D gene: NA
V gene: TRBV4-1
CDR3 length: 15
J gene: TRBJ1-5
CDR3 protein: CASSHPNLSNQPQHF
CDR3 DNA: TGCGCCAGCAGCCACCCAAACCTAAGCAATCAGCCCCAGCATTTT